Included here is one TCR beta chain sequence, with context. Antigen: not known. Germline V gene data show CDR1 as SGHAT and CDR2 as FQNNGV. V lost 3 bases to trimming and J lost 1 base, with 10 bases between them. The CDR3 extends over 14 amino acids. The data are from a study of T cell repertoires in cytomegalovirus infection. Study information: Through public TCR beta signatures, both CMV infection and matching HLA type were indicated. Study-level points and caveats: Clonotypes of TCR beta that were HLA-C-restricted and CMV-specific dominated the ex vivo response. Pooled public TCR beta family frequency picked out CMV carriers with the relevant HLA.

Via MiXCR, TCRdb re-called the reads, giving one row per CDR3 protein. This table has around 740,000 distinct CDR3 sequences, 35% to 40% appearing once. The clonotype comes from a human donor in good health (CMV status not recorded). Some clones in this sample may be carry-over from other donors' samples. Sequenced sample: PBMCs. The V gene is TRBV11-2, the J gene TRBJ2-7; D uncertain. The CDR3 sequence: CASSFTGLSYEQYF. The CDR3 coding sequence is TGTGCCAGCAGCTTTACTGGGCTATCCTACGAGCAGTACTTC.